Shown below are 14 T cell receptor beta chains from a single sample sequenced in a study of regulatory T cells in long-lasting Graves disease. Time point in this sample: newly diagnosed GD, antithyroid drugs for less than 3 months. From RNA extracted from PBMCs, the TCR library was made. Investigators prepared the TCR beta libraries by applying iRepertoire HTBI primers and Arm-PCR of CDR3 regions. TCRdb recomputed calls from the multiplex PCR reads with MiXCR, one row per CDR3 protein. This sample has roughly 380,000 distinct CDR3 sequences, with roughly a sixth found just once. The same data also went into a second study, on T cells in Graves' hyperthyroidism and ophthalmopathy.

The sample consisted of peripheral blood mononuclear cells (PBMCs), taken at new diagnosis, from a patient treated with antithyroid drugs. These TCRs come from a man between 40 and 49 years old with Graves disease.

Ten or more counts support this clonotype. This sequence joins TRBV3-1 and TRBJ2-2; D not certain. Germline V CDR1 and CDR2: LGHDT, YNNKEL (reference sequence). The CDR3 totals 12 residues. V gave up 7 bases and J gave up 2 bases, with 5 bases separating them. Here the CDR3 DNA reads TGTGCCAGCACCTATAACACCGGGGAGCTGTTTTTT. As protein: CASTYNTGELFF.

The chain recombines TRBV14 with TRBJ2-1; TRBD1 matches at 7 bases. V shed 1 base and J 4 bases; nucleotides not matched to a gene: 10. CDR1 and CDR2 (germline): SGHDN, FVKESK. CDR3 length equals 17 residues. CDR3 nucleotides: TGTGCCAGCAGCCAAGGGGCTTGGGACAGAGCTTACAATGAGCAGTTCTTC. Residues: CASSQGAWDRAYNEQFF.

Worth noting for this clonotype: At one end, the junction sequence differs from germline, possibly due to a read error. The V gene is TRBV5-1, the J gene TRBJ1-1; TRBD1 matches 7 bases. Germline V gives CDR1 SGHRS, CDR2 YFSETQ. The CDR3 is 14 residues long. For the CDR3, the DNA is TGCGCCAGCAGGAGGGACAGCCCCCATGGTGAAGCTCTCTTT. Translated: CASRRDSPHGEALF.

There are many counts of this clonotype. V usage is TRBV10-3 and J usage is TRBJ2-3, with 14 bases matching TRBD2. Unmatched junction bases numbered 5, after V lost 6 bases and J lost 0 bases. This CDR3 spans 17 amino acids. Germline V gene sequence: CDR1 ENHRY, CDR2 SYGVKD. For the CDR3, the DNA is TGTGCCATCAGGGGGACTAGCGGGGGATTCAGCACAGATACGCAGTATTTT. This gives the protein CAIRGTSGGFSTDTQYF.

This clonotype was counted only a few times. This chain links TRBV3-1 with TRBJ1-3, with D possibly being TRBD1 (5 bases). Looked up from germline, CDR1 is LGHDT and CDR2 is YNNKEL (reference sequence). V dropped 3 bases and J dropped 1 base, with 16 bases sitting between them. The CDR3 has 17 residues. The CDR3 protein is CASSHSGTGISGNTIYF. The CDR3 nucleotides read TGTGCCAGCAGCCATTCCGGGACCGGGATTTCTGGAAACACCATATATTTT.

This chain joins TRBV7-3 and TRBJ2-2, with D possibly TRBD2 on 7 matching bases. Germline-derived CDR1 and CDR2 are SGHTA and FQGTGA. V lost 5 bases, J lost 7 bases, and 20 bases lay in between. The CDR3 extends over 16 amino acids. The CDR3 spells CASSPGGGARGGELFF. CDR3 sequence (DNA): TGTGCCAGCAGCCCTGGTGGGGGGGCCAGGGGCGGGGAGCTGTTTTTT.

This clonotype was seen ten or more times. This rearrangement joins TRBV7-6 to TRBJ2-3; D call uncertain. Germline CDR1 and CDR2: SGHVS and FNYEAQ. This CDR3 comprises 14 residues. Between the trimmed V and J ends, which lost 5 bases and 0 bases, there was a span of 9 bases. This CDR3 is CASSPDFSTDTQYF. For the CDR3, the DNA is TGTGCCAGCAGCCCCGACTTTAGCACAGATACGCAGTATTTT.

This clonotype was observed many times. The genes are TRBV6-1 and TRBJ1-1, with a tentative D call TRBD1 (5 bases). The CDR3 loop spans 14 amino acids. CDR1 and CDR2 from the germline V gene are MNHNS and SASEGT. V was clipped by 4 bases and J by 0 bases, with 9 bases between them. CDR3 coding DNA: TGTGCCAGCAGTGGAGCCAGGGTGAACACTGAAGCTTTCTTT. Translation: CASSGARVNTEAFF.

There are many counts of this clonotype. V usage is TRBV7-2 and J usage is TRBJ2-7; maybe TRBD2 (5 bases). Trimming pared 5 bases from V and 10 bases from J, leaving 15 bases between. Germline V CDR1 and CDR2: SGHTA, FQGNSA. This CDR3 has 12 amino acids. The CDR3 sequence: CASSPMRAQQYF. The CDR3 DNA sequence: TGTGCCAGCAGCCCGATGAGGGCCCAACAGTACTTC.

This clonotype was found many times. This sequence joins TRBV24-1 and TRBJ2-2, with a weak D call TRBD1 (5 bases). V lost 1 base to trimming and J lost 1 base, with 9 bases between them. In germline, CDR1 is KGHDR, CDR2 SFDVKD. CDR3 length equals 16 residues. The CDR3 here is CATSDFETVNTGELFF. The CDR3 DNA reads as TGTGCCACCAGTGATTTCGAGACAGTGAACACCGGGGAGCTGTTTTTT.

The chain is built from TRBV7-3 and TRBJ2-7; D tentatively reads TRBD1 or TRBD2 (5 bases each). CDR3 size: 13 residues. Germline CDR1 reads SGHTA; CDR2 reads FQGTGA. The V end lost 4 bases, the J end lost 5 bases, and 12 bases lay between the germline ends. The DNA for the CDR3 is TGTGCCAGCAGCTGGGGCTACGGGGACGAGCAGTACTTC. It translates to CASSWGYGDEQYF.

This clonotype was counted many times. The rearrangement uses TRBV28 and TRBJ2-1, with 8 nucleotides matching TRBD2. With 4 bases clipped from V and 2 bases from J, the junction kept 10 bases outside the gene matches. Germline V gives CDR1 MDHEN, CDR2 SYDVKM. This CDR3 region has 17 residues. DNA of the CDR3: TGTGCCAGCAGTTCCTCGGGTCACGGGGGGGCCTACAATGAGCAGTTCTTC. Encoded protein: CASSSSGHGGAYNEQFF.

This clonotype was seen repeatedly, ten times or more. The J gene is TRBJ2-2, the V gene TRBV9; D gene ambiguous. CDR3 length equals 13 residues. The germline V and J ends were trimmed by 1 base and 5 bases, with 6 bases remaining between them. CDR1 and CDR2 from the germline V gene are SGDLS and YYNGEE. The CDR3 is CASSVQLTGELFF. The CDR3 nucleotides read TGTGCCAGCAGCGTACAGTTGACCGGGGAGCTGTTTTTT.

CDR3 sequence reads: CASSMRQGGNSPLHF. CDR3 nucleotide sequence: TGTGCCAGCAGCATGAGACAGGGTGGTAATTCACCCCTCCACTTT. The rearrangement uses TRBV7-9 and TRBJ1-6, with 7 bases matching TRBD1. Per the germline V gene, CDR1 is SEHNR and CDR2 is FQNEAQ (reference sequence). V shed 5 bases, J shed 6 bases, and the junction held 7 bases outside the gene matches. The CDR3 is 15 amino acids.